The 15 T cell receptor beta chains reported below all come from one sample, sequenced in a study of T-cell memory formation after mild COVID-19. MiXCR, applied by TCRdb to the 5' RACE reads, yields one record per CDR3 protein. Altogether around 160,000 distinct CDR3 sequences are present, roughly 12% being singletons, with the ten largest covering 3.5% to 4.5%. Specimen: PBMCs or a T cell subset sorted from them (not recorded which). The receptor set was obtained from a man aged 18 to 29 who had mild COVID-19 (a few samples of this study predate the infection). Cell type and time point are not known.

The V call is TRBV20-1, the J call TRBJ1-2, with D perhaps matching TRBD1 (6 bases). Germline CDR1 and CDR2: DFQATT and SNEGSKA (reference sequence). Trimming cost V 1 base and J 2 bases, with 14 bases left between them. This CDR3 is built from 15 residues. The CDR3 coding sequence is TGCAGTGCTAGAGGTCTACAGGGTCGCAACTATGGCTACACCTTC. This translates into CSARGLQGRNYGYTF.

The rearrangement links TRBV5-1 to TRBJ2-1, with 13 bases aligning to TRBD2. Unmatched junction bases numbered 1, after V lost 5 bases and J lost 5 bases. Germline V CDR1 and CDR2: SGHRS, YFSETQ. The CDR3 extends over 14 amino acids. DNA of the CDR3: TGCGCCAGCAGGGGGACTAGCGGGGACAATGAGCAGTTCTTC. Protein sequence: CASRGTSGDNEQFF.

The CDR3 sequence: CASIGTSGSYNEQFF. CDR3 nucleotides: TGCGCCAGCATCGGGACTAGCGGATCCTACAATGAGCAGTTCTTC. The chain is built from TRBV5-1 and TRBJ2-1; 11 bases fit TRBD2. This CDR3 has 15 residues. V lost 6 bases and J lost 1; bases outside the gene matches: 3. CDR1 SGHRS and CDR2 YFSETQ come from the germline V gene.

This clonotype was found a few times. The chain links TRBV7-2 to TRBJ2-3; 7 nucleotides match TRBD2. Per the germline V gene, CDR1 is SGHTA and CDR2 is FQGNSA. CDR3 length: 15 amino acids. Trimming cost V 3 bases and J 2 bases; bases outside gene matches: 5. The DNA for the CDR3 is TGTGCCAGCAGCTTCAACGGGGGGACCACAGATACGCAGTATTTT. Translation gives CASSFNGGTTDTQYF.

In this sample, this clonotype turned up many times. The chain carries TRBV12-3 or TRBV12-4 and TRBJ2-5; D is unclear. The length of the CDR3 is 14 residues. The V and J ends lost 2 bases and 2 bases respectively, with 9 bases between them. The CDR3 DNA follows: TGTGCCAGCAGTTTAAACTGGATACAAGAGACCCAGTACTTC. Translating gives CASSLNWIQETQYF.

This clonotype was seen a handful of times. The chain couples TRBV6-1 to TRBJ2-3, with D uncertain. The CDR3 has 12 amino acids. The germline V gene encodes CDR1 MNHNS and CDR2 SASEGT. V dropped 8 bases and J dropped 0 bases, with 6 bases sitting between them. CDR3: CASAASTDTQYF. CDR3 sequence (DNA): TGTGCCAGCGCGGCTAGCACAGATACGCAGTATTTT.

The chain employs TRBV18 and TRBJ2-7; a weak D match, TRBD2 (6 bases). Germline-derived CDR1 and CDR2 are KGHSH and LQKENI. Deletions cut 4 bases from V and 0 bases from J, with 10 bases between. This CDR3 is 14 amino acids long. The CDR3 loop reads CASSLGLASYEQYV. The CDR3 nucleotides read TGTGCCAGCTCACTGGGACTGGCCTCCTACGAGCAGTACGTC.

This clonotype has only a few counts. This chain joins TRBV5-6 and TRBJ1-5; D not certain. The V and J ends lost 0 bases and 6 bases respectively, with 7 bases between them. The germline V gene has CDR1 SGHDT and CDR2 YYEEEE. The CDR3 has 13 amino acids. The CDR3 reads CASSLGAFQPQHF. DNA of the CDR3: TGTGCCAGCAGCTTGGGCGCCTTTCAGCCCCAGCATTTT.

A few counts support this clonotype. The genes are TRBV9 and TRBJ2-5; D is uncertain. The CDR3 sequence is 15 residues long. The germline CDR1 and CDR2 sequences are SGDLS and YYNGEE. Trimming removed 0 bases at V and 4 bases at J, with 13 bases between. CDR3 protein: CASSVARVDGETQYF. In DNA form, the CDR3 reads TGTGCCAGCAGCGTAGCAAGAGTGGATGGAGAGACCCAGTACTTC.

The chain couples TRBV5-1 to TRBJ2-7; 7 nucleotides match TRBD1. Per the germline V gene, CDR1 is SGHRS and CDR2 is YFSETQ. Trimming cost V 4 bases and J 4 bases; bases outside gene matches: 14. This CDR3 contains 16 residues. In nucleotides, the CDR3 is TGCGCCAGCAGCGAGGGACCGGGACAGTTGGTATACGAGCAGTACGTC. Amino acid sequence: CASSEGPGQLVYEQYV.

In this sample, this clonotype turned up a few times. The V and J genes are TRBV9 and TRBJ1-6, with 7 bases aligning to TRBD1. V lost 2 bases to trimming and J lost 6 bases; unmatched junction nucleotides: 2. Germline CDR1 and CDR2: SGDLS and YYNGEE. The CDR3 is made up of 14 amino acids. The DNA of the CDR3 is TGTGCCAGCAGCGTCCGGGACAGTAATTCACCCCTCCACTTT. Protein product: CASSVRDSNSPLHF.

This clonotype has just a few counts. The chain uses TRBV11-2 and TRBJ2-2; D gene ambiguous. Germline values: CDR1 SGHAT, CDR2 FQNNGV. This CDR3 spans 15 amino acids. V lost 5 bases and J lost 0, with 10 bases in between. This CDR3 is CASSRGRSNTGELFF. The DNA for the CDR3 is TGTGCCAGCAGCCGAGGCAGATCGAACACCGGGGAGCTGTTTTTT.

The rearrangement links TRBV4-1 to TRBJ1-4, with D possibly matching TRBD1 (5 bases). V shed 4 bases and J shed 0 bases, with 15 bases lying between them. The length of the CDR3 is 17 residues. Germline V gives CDR1 MGHRA, CDR2 YSYEKL. The CDR3: CASSRLWGGATNEKLFF. The DNA of the CDR3 is TGCGCCAGCAGCCGGCTTTGGGGGGGGGCAACTAATGAAAAACTGTTTTTT.

This clonotype was seen a few times. V gene TRBV7-2 combines with J gene TRBJ1-3, with unresolved D. CDR1 is SGHTA, CDR2 FQGNSA, per germline. Deletions cut 5 bases from V and 4 bases from J, with 15 bases between. This CDR3 region has 15 residues. CDR3 sequence (DNA): TGTGCCAGCAGCCCCATAGCGCAATCAGGAAACACCATATATTTT. This codes for CASSPIAQSGNTIYF.

There are a few counts of this clonotype. This chain connects TRBV20-1 to TRBJ1-2, with a possible D match to TRBD1 (6 bases). The CDR3 length is 15 residues. Trimming took 1 base from V and 4 from J, leaving 16 bases between them. Germline V gives CDR1 DFQATT, CDR2 SNEGSKA (reference sequence). The CDR3 region is CSARVMDRQIYGYTF. Here the CDR3 DNA reads TGCAGTGCTAGAGTAATGGACAGACAAATCTATGGCTACACCTTC.